The following is a T cell receptor (beta chain) sequence with its context. Original handling: Amplification from reference gene primers served as the basis for estimated nucleated cell counts. Method: immunoSEQ multiplex PCR; TCRdb's copy keeps in-frame clones and lacks some. V, J and clone size were drawn from that table, and D and trimming were deduced from the DNA. In the table there are under 250,000 clones, less than 85% of which are singletons. These data belong to a study of blood T cell repertoires in COVID-19. As for the study in general: Samples came from the United States, Italy and Spain, spanning acute and convalescent COVID-19. The cDNA or gDNA used as material had been derived from T cells, B-cell-depleted T cells, or PBMCs.

V shed 2 bases and J shed 5 bases, with 21 bases lying between them. In germline, CDR1 is LGHNA, CDR2 YNFKEQ. The CDR3 totals 17 residues. This chain connects TRBV4-2 to TRBJ1-1, with D maybe TRBD1 (6 bases). The sequence was obtained from an older woman with active or convalescent COVID-19. The sequenced sample consisted of peripheral blood. The CDR3 region has the DNA TGTGCCAGCAGCCAACAGATCCCTGGGACAACGGGTACTGAAGCTTTCTTT. The encoded protein is CASSQQIPGTTGTEAFF.